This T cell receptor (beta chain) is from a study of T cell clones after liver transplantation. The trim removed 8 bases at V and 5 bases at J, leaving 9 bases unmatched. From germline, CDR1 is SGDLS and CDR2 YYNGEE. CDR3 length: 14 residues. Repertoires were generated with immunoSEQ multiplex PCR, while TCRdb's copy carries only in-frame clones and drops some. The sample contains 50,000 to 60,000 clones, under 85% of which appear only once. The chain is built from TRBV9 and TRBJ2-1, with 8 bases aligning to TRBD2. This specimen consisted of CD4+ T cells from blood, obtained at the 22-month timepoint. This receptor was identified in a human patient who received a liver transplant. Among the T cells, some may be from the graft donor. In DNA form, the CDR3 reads TGTGCCAGTAATGCGGGGGGCGCTAACAATGAGCAGTTCTTC. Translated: CASNAGGANNEQFF. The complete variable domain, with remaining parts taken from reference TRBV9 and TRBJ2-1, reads DSGVTQTPKHLITATGQRVTLRCSPRSGDLSVYWYQQSLDQGLQFLIQYYNGEERAKGNILERFSAQQFPDLHSELNLSSLELGDSALYFCASNAGGANNEQFFGPGTRLTVL.